This entry lists 9 T cell receptor beta chains sequenced from one sample in a study of blood T cell repertoires in COVID-19. Method: immunoSEQ multiplex PCR; TCRdb's copy keeps in-frame clones and lacks some. Of fewer than 150,000 clones listed, 65% to 80% were seen once; the top ten hold 2% to 3%. The source material was peripheral blood. The origin of the receptors is a man in his fifties with acute or convalescent COVID-19.

The chain uses TRBV23-1 and TRBJ1-3; D possibly corresponds to TRBD1 (5 bases). TRBV23-1 is known as an ORF, though its function is uncertain. The length of the CDR3 is 18 residues. The germline V and J ends were trimmed by 0 bases and 0 bases, with 15 bases remaining between them. The CDR3 nucleotides are TGCGCCAGCAGTCAATCACTGGTGGGGCCTTCCTCTGGAAACACCATATATTTT. Translation: CASSQSLVGPSSGNTIYF.

This clone was found a few times. The chain couples TRBV19 to TRBJ2-3; 7 positions match TRBD2. After removal of 6 bases from V and 0 bases from J, the junction contained 9 bases not matched to a gene. In germline, CDR1 is LNHDA, CDR2 SQIVND (reference sequence). The CDR3 is made up of 16 amino acids. The CDR3 DNA sequence: TGTGCCAGTAGGTTGAGGGGAGGGAGGAGCACAGATACGCAGTATTTT. This codes for CASRLRGGRSTDTQYF.

In this sample, this clone turned up once. The chain recombines TRBV28 with TRBJ1-1; 7 bases line up with TRBD1. The CDR3 is 18 amino acids. Germline V gene data show CDR1 as MDHEN and CDR2 as SYDVKM. V dropped 3 bases and J dropped 1; count of bases not matched to a gene: 14. The DNA of the CDR3 is TGTGCCAGCAGTTTGGAAAAGACAGGGTCGAGGGGGAACACTGAAGCTTTCTTT. It encodes CASSLEKTGSRGNTEAFF.

J is TRBJ1-2 and V is TRBV19, with a weak D call TRBD1 (6 bases). The V gene's germline CDR1 is LNHDA and CDR2 SQIVND (reference sequence). CDR3 length: 11 residues. Between the trimmed V and J ends, which lost 7 bases and 7 bases, there was a span of 10 bases. CDR3 sequence: CASTQQGGYTF. The CDR3 DNA is TGTGCCAGTACTCAACAGGGTGGCTACACCTTC.

The chain joins TRBV5-1 to TRBJ1-3; no clear D gene. Trimming took 4 bases from V and 0 from J, leaving 11 bases between them. The CDR3 loop spans 15 amino acids. CDR1 SGHRS and CDR2 YFSETQ come from the germline V gene. The CDR3 DNA reads TGCGCCAGCAGCCCAACTGGGAGCTCTGGAAACACCATATATTTT. Translation gives CASSPTGSSGNTIYF.

This chain links TRBV7-3 with TRBJ2-3, with 7 nucleotides matching TRBD2. Germline V gives CDR1 SGHTA, CDR2 FQGTGA. V gave up 2 bases and J gave up 3 bases; unmatched junction bases: 5. The CDR3 contains 15 residues. Here the CDR3 reads CASSLLAGVTDTQYF. The CDR3 DNA follows: TGTGCCAGCAGCTTACTGGCGGGAGTTACAGATACGCAGTATTTT.

This clone has just a few counts. J is TRBJ1-1 and V is TRBV11-1; tentatively, D is TRBD1 (6 bases). CDR3 size: 14 residues. Germline-derived CDR1 and CDR2 are SGHAT and FQDESV (reference sequence). V lost 5 bases to trimming and J lost 2 bases, with 12 bases between them. The DNA for the CDR3 is TGTGCCAGCAGCCCTGACAGGTCCAACACTGAAGCTTTCTTT. Protein: CASSPDRSNTEAFF.

This clone was recorded once. V usage is TRBV28 and J usage is TRBJ2-1; 7 positions match TRBD2. The CDR3 is 17 amino acids. Germline V gene data show CDR1 as MDHEN and CDR2 as SYDVKM. The J segment lost 2 bases and the V segment lost 3 bases, leaving 10 bases of the junction unmatched. The CDR3 DNA sequence: TGTGCCAGCAGTTTTTTTGGTGGGAGGGCCGCCTACAATGAGCAGTTCTTC. Its translation: CASSFFGGRAAYNEQFF.

This sequence joins TRBV19 and TRBJ1-2; D not resolved. The CDR3 spans 14 residues. V lost 3 bases, J lost 4 bases, and 12 bases lay in between. The germline CDR1 and CDR2 sequences are LNHDA and SQIVND (reference sequence). The CDR3 bases are TGTGCCAGTAGTATCACGGGTTCGGGCTATGGCTACACCTTC. Its protein product is CASSITGSGYGYTF.